Following are 24 T cell receptor beta chains from one sample sequenced in a study of blood T cell repertoires in COVID-19. Assay: immunoSEQ multiplex PCR; the TCRdb copy retains only in-frame clones and omits some. The data show 40,000 to 50,000 clones, with roughly 76% seen just once and about 26% held by the top ten. Sequencing input: peripheral blood. Receptors originate from a woman in her 70s with acute or convalescent COVID-19.

The genes are TRBV5-1 and TRBJ2-5, with a tentative D call TRBD1 (6 bases). This CDR3 comprises 15 residues. The germline V and J ends were trimmed by 5 bases and 5 bases, with 19 bases remaining between them. Looked up from germline, CDR1 is SGHRS and CDR2 is YFSETQ. CDR3 loop: CASRWDIPLGETQYF. As DNA, the CDR3 is TGCGCCAGCAGGTGGGACATACCTCTGGGTGAGACCCAGTACTTC.

This clone was seen a few times. V usage is TRBV28 and J usage is TRBJ1-5, with 12 bases that match TRBD1. Trimming removed 10 bases from V and 9 bases from J; junction bases left unmatched: 10. The CDR3 loop spans 14 amino acids. Germline CDR1 is MDHEN and CDR2 is SYDVKM. CDR3 bases: TGTGCCACCACACCTGGGACAGGGGGCCGGCCCCAGCATTTT. It translates to CATTPGTGGRPQHF. The variable domain in full, completed from reference TRBV28 and TRBJ1-5, reads DVKVTQSSRYLVKRTGEKVFLECVQDMDHENMFWYRQDPGLGLRLIYFSYDVKMKEKGDIPEGYSVSREKKERFSLILESASTNQTSMYLCATTPGTGGRPQHFGDGTRLSIL.

This clone was seen a few times. The chain combines TRBV5-8 with TRBJ1-1; 8 positions agree with TRBD1. CDR3 size: 14 residues. Germline V gene sequence: CDR1 SGHTS, CDR2 YDEGEE. V lost 3 bases, J lost 5 bases, and 6 bases stayed unmatched. CDR3 residues: CASSSGQGRTEAFF. The DNA for the CDR3 is TGTGCCAGCAGCTCCGGACAGGGTAGGACTGAAGCTTTCTTT.

This clone was picked up a small number of times. V is TRBV28 and J is TRBJ2-7, with 12 bases aligning to TRBD2. Trimming at V came to 6 bases and at J to 6 bases, leaving 12 bases not matched to a gene. This CDR3 contains 16 residues. Germline lookup yields CDR1 MDHEN and CDR2 SYDVKM. The CDR3 here is CASSALGTSGPGEQYF. The CDR3 bases are TGTGCCAGCAGCGCCCTTGGGACTAGCGGGCCGGGCGAGCAGTACTTC.

This clone was counted a few times. This CDR3 reads CASRMGQGHGYTF. The CDR3 nucleotides are TGTGCCAGCAGAATGGGACAGGGGCATGGCTACACCTTC. V gene TRBV28 combines with J gene TRBJ1-2; 10 bases fit TRBD1. V was pared by 6 bases and J by 6 bases, with 4 bases of the junction left unmatched. The CDR3 runs to 13 residues. Germline V gene data show CDR1 as MDHEN and CDR2 as SYDVKM.

The V and J genes are TRBV5-6 and TRBJ2-3, with TRBD1 matching over 10 bases. V was clipped by 5 bases and J by 5 bases; unmatched bases: 11. Germline CDR1 is SGHDT and CDR2 is YYEEEE. The CDR3 extends over 16 amino acids. The DNA of the CDR3 is TGTGCCAGCAGGTCCGACAGGGGGCGACTTAAAGATACGCAGTATTTT. Translated, it gives CASRSDRGRLKDTQYF.

In its sample, this clone was seen many times. The rearrangement joins TRBV9 to TRBJ2-2, with D possibly being TRBD2 (5 bases). The CDR3 spans 14 residues. Trimming left V 0 bases short and J 6 bases short, with 9 bases between. Germline V gene sequence: CDR1 SGDLS, CDR2 YYNGEE. CDR3 nucleotide sequence: TGTGCCAGCAGCGTAGAAGGGAGCTCCGGGGAGCTGTTTTTT. This codes for CASSVEGSSGELFF.

The rearrangement links TRBV5-5 to TRBJ1-2; the D gene is possibly TRBD1 (5 bases). The CDR3 contains 16 residues. From germline, CDR1 is SGHKS and CDR2 YYEKEE (reference sequence). Trimming cost V 3 bases and J 0 bases, with 15 bases left between them. The CDR3 DNA is TGTGCCAGCAGCTACGACAGCGGGACGTCTAACTATGGCTACACCTTC. As protein: CASSYDSGTSNYGYTF.

The gene calls are TRBV28 and TRBJ2-2, with D perhaps TRBD2 (5 bases). Germline CDR1 is MDHEN and CDR2 is SYDVKM. Trimming removed 8 bases at V and 2 bases at J, with 12 bases between. This CDR3 is built from 14 residues. CDR3 region: CASGSGVNTGELFF. The CDR3 nucleotides read TGTGCCAGCGGATCCGGGGTCAACACCGGGGAGCTGTTTTTT.

This chain connects TRBV7-3 to TRBJ1-6; D call uncertain. The CDR3 runs 14 residues. Trimming shortened V by 4 bases and J by 8 bases, and 12 bases separated the two germline ends. Germline assignment: CDR1 SGHTA and CDR2 FQGTGA. The chain's CDR3 is CASSSPPRDSPLHF. CDR3 nucleotide sequence: TGTGCCAGCAGCTCCCCCCCCCGCGATTCACCCCTCCACTTT.

V and J are TRBV28 and TRBJ1-1; tentative D call: TRBD1 (6 bases). The V end lost 3 bases, the J end lost 5 bases, and 13 bases lay between the germline ends. Germline V gene data show CDR1 as MDHEN and CDR2 as SYDVKM. The CDR3 contains 14 residues. The CDR3 DNA is TGTGCCAGCAGTTTTGGGACATCAAATACTGAAGCTTTCTTT. It codes for CASSFGTSNTEAFF.

The chain couples TRBV7-8 to TRBJ2-7; D ambiguous. Germline V CDR1 and CDR2: SGHVS, FQNEAQ. The CDR3 contains 11 residues. Trimming took off 5 bases at V and 1 base at J, with 3 bases between the two ends. The CDR3 coding sequence is TGTGCCAGCAGCCCATCCTACGAGCAGTACTTC. Encoded protein: CASSPSYEQYF. The variable domain in full, with the rest retrieved from reference TRBV7-8 and TRBJ2-7, is GAGVSQSPRYKVAKRGQDVALRCDPISGHVSLFWYQQALGQGPEFLTYFQNEAQLDKSGLPSDRFFAERPEGSVSTLKIQRTQQEDSAVYLCASSPSYEQYFGPGTRLTVT.

Written as DNA, the CDR3 is TGTGCCAGCAGGCCGACAGGGGGCAACGAGCAGTACTTC. This codes for CASRPTGGNEQYF. The V and J genes are TRBV6-6 and TRBJ2-7; 10 nucleotides align to TRBD1. Germline CDR1 MNHNY, CDR2 SVGAGI (reference sequence). V trimming: 6 bases; J trimming: 5 bases; junction bases outside the gene matches: 4. The CDR3 is 13 amino acids.

The J gene is TRBJ1-4, the V gene TRBV5-1; 9 nucleotides agree with TRBD1. CDR1 SGHRS and CDR2 YFSETQ come from the germline V gene. The J segment lost 11 bases and the V segment lost 4 bases, leaving 21 bases of the junction unmatched. CDR3 length: 18 residues. Here the CDR3 reads CASSLQTVTGTGRPKLFF. CDR3 bases: TGCGCCAGCAGCCTACAAACCGTGACTGGGACAGGGAGGCCCAAACTGTTTTTT. Drawing the rest from reference TRBV5-1 and TRBJ1-4, the complete variable domain is KAGVTQTPRYLIKTRGQQVTLSCSPISGHRSVSWYQQTPGQGLQFLFEYFSETQRNKGNFPGRFSGRQFSNSRSEMNVSTLELGDSALYLCASSLQTVTGTGRPKLFFGSGTQLSVL.

The gene calls are TRBV12-3 or TRBV12-4 and TRBJ1-5, with D unclear. Trimming pared 3 bases from V and 7 bases from J, leaving 7 bases between. The CDR3 runs 12 residues. The CDR3 protein is CASSFIRQPQHF. CDR3 coding DNA: TGTGCCAGCAGTTTTATACGGCAGCCCCAGCATTTT.

This clone was counted only a few times. The chain recombines TRBV5-4 with TRBJ2-1, with D possibly matching TRBD2 (5 bases). The CDR3 extends over 14 amino acids. The germline V gene has CDR1 SGHNT and CDR2 YYREEE (reference sequence). Trimming shortened V by 5 bases and J by 6 bases, and 15 bases separated the two germline ends. CDR3: CASRADWGANEQFF. In DNA form, the CDR3 reads TGTGCCAGCAGAGCGGATTGGGGTGCCAATGAGCAGTTCTTC.

V usage is TRBV2 and J usage is TRBJ1-2, with 12 bases that match TRBD1. After removal of 6 bases from V and 8 bases from J, the junction contained 7 bases not matched to a gene. The CDR3 consists of 14 residues. Germline V gene data show CDR1 as SNHLY and CDR2 as FYNNEI. The chain's CDR3 is CASRTGTGGWGYTF. CDR3 sequence (DNA): TGTGCCAGCAGGACCGGGACAGGGGGCTGGGGCTACACCTTC.

This clone is a singleton in its sample. The V and J genes are TRBV30 and TRBJ2-7; no reliable D call. Germline values: CDR1 GTSNPN, CDR2 SVGIG (reference sequence). This CDR3 has 11 amino acids. Trimming stripped 8 bases from V and 4 bases from J, with 12 bases between. The CDR3 sequence is CAQSSTYEQYF. The CDR3 DNA follows: TGTGCCCAATCGTCCACTTACGAGCAGTACTTC.

The chain employs TRBV6-6 and TRBJ1-2; TRBD1 might be the D (5 bases). Trimming took off 1 base at V and 8 bases at J, with 14 bases between the two ends. This CDR3 has 14 residues. The germline CDR1 and CDR2 sequences are MNHNY and SVGAGI (reference sequence). Here the CDR3 reads CASSYFPRAGGYTF. CDR3 in DNA: TGTGCCAGCAGTTACTTCCCCAGGGCCGGGGGCTACACCTTC.

This chain connects TRBV19 to TRBJ2-3; 12 nucleotides match TRBD1. CDR3 length: 16 amino acids. Germline CDR1 reads LNHDA; CDR2 reads SQIVND (reference sequence). V gave up 7 bases and J gave up 6 bases; unmatched junction bases: 11. CDR3 sequence (DNA): TGTGCCAGTACCCCGATAGGGACAGGGGGCAGGGATACGCAGTATTTT. This encodes CASTPIGTGGRDTQYF.

This sequence joins TRBV19 and TRBJ1-5; D perhaps matches TRBD1 (6 bases). V lost 2 bases and J 5 bases, leaving 7 bases between the germline ends. The CDR3 is 13 residues long. CDR1 is LNHDA, CDR2 SQIVND, per germline (reference sequence). The CDR3: CASSIYRDQPQHF. In DNA, the CDR3 is TGTGCCAGTAGTATATACAGGGATCAGCCCCAGCATTTT.

This rearrangement joins TRBV7-9 to TRBJ1-2; D remains unclear. V was cut by 8 bases and J by 0 bases, with 13 bases left in between. Germline CDR1 reads SEHNR; CDR2 reads FQNEAQ (reference sequence). The CDR3 covers 14 residues. This CDR3 reads CASGEAATNYGYTF. The CDR3 DNA reads as TGTGCCAGCGGGGAGGCTGCAACTAACTATGGCTACACCTTC.

This chain connects TRBV20-1 to TRBJ1-1; no clear D gene. CDR3 length: 11 amino acids. CDR1 is DFQATT and CDR2 is SNEGSKA in the germline V gene (reference sequence). Trimming stripped 3 bases from V and 4 bases from J, with 6 bases between. The CDR3 region has the DNA TGCAGTGCTAGTCTAACCACTGAAGCTTTCTTT. Translation: CSASLTTEAFF.

The count of this clone is one. The V call is TRBV7-9, the J call TRBJ2-2, with D perhaps matching TRBD1 (6 bases). Germline V gene data show CDR1 as SEHNR and CDR2 as FQNEAQ (reference sequence). This CDR3 is 15 amino acids long. Trimming stripped 5 bases from V and 2 bases from J, with 12 bases between. For the CDR3, the DNA is TGTGCCAGCAGCCTTAGGACAGCCAACACCGGGGAGCTGTTTTTT. It specifies CASSLRTANTGELFF.